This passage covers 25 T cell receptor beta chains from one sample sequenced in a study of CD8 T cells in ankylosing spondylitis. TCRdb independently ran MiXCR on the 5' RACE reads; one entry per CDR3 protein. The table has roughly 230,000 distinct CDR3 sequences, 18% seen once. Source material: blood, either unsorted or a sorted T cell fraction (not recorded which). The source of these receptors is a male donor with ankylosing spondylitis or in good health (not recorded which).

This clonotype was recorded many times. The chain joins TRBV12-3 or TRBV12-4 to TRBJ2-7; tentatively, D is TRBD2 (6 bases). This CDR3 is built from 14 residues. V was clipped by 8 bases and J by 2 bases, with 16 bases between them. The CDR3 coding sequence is TGTGCCAGCTCCCTAGGAGGGTATGCCTACGAGCAGTACTTC. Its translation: CASSLGGYAYEQYF.

The CDR3 sequence: CASSPKRNTEAFF. The CDR3 DNA reads TGTGCCAGCAGCCCGAAGCGAAACACTGAAGCTTTCTTT. V is TRBV14 and J is TRBJ1-1; D gene unclear. V was clipped by 4 bases and J by 2 bases, with 8 bases between them. CDR3 length: 13 amino acids. Germline-derived CDR1 and CDR2 are SGHDN and FVKESK.

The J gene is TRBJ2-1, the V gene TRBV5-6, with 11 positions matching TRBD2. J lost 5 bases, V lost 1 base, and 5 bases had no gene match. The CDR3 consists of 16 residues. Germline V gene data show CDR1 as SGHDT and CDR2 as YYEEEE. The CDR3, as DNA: TGTGCCAGCAGCTTGATGACTAGCGGGGCTAACAATGAGCAGTTCTTC. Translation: CASSLMTSGANNEQFF.

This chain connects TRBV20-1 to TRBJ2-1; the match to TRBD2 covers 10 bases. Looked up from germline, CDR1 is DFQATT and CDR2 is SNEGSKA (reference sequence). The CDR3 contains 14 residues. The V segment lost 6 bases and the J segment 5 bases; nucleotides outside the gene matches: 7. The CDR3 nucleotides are TGCAGTGCCACCAAGCGGGAGGGCAACAATGAGCAGTTCTTC. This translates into CSATKREGNNEQFF.

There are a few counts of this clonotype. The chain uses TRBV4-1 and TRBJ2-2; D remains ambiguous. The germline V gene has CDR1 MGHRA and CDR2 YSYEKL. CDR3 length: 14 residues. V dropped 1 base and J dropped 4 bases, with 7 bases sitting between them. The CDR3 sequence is CASSQADVTGELFF. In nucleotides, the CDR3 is TGCGCCAGCAGCCAAGCGGATGTCACCGGGGAGCTGTTTTTT.

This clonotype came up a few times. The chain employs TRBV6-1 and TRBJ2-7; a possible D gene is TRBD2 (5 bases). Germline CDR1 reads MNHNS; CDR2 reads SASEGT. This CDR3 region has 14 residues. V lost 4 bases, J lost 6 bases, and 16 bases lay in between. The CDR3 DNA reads TGTGCCAGCAGTGGTCTAGCCCCGTGGGGCGAGCAGTACTTC. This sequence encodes CASSGLAPWGEQYF.

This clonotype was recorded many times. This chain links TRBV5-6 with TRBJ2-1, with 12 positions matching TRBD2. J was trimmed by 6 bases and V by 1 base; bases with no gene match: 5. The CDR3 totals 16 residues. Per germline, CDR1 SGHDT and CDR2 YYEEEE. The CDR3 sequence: CASSLPGLAGVNEQFF. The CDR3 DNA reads TGTGCCAGCAGCTTGCCGGGACTAGCGGGCGTCAATGAGCAGTTCTTC. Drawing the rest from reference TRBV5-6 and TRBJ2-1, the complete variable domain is DAGVTQSPTHLIKTRGQQVTLRCSPKSGHDTVSWYQQALGQGPQFIFQYYEEEERQRGNFPDRFSGHQFPNYSSELNVNALLLGDSALYLCASSLPGLAGVNEQFFGPGTRLTVL.

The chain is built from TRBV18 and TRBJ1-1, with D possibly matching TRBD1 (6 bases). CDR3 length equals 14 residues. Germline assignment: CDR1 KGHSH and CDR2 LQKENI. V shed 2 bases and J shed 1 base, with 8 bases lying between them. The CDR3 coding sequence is TGTGCCAGCTCACCATCACAGGGGAACACTGAAGCTTTCTTT. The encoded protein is CASSPSQGNTEAFF.

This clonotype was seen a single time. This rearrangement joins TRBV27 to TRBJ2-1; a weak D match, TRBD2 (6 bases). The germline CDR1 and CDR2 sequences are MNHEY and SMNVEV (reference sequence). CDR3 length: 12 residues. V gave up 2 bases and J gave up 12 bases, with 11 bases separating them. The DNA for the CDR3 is TGTGCCAGCAGTTTAGTAAACGGGGGGCAGTTCTTC. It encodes CASSLVNGGQFF.

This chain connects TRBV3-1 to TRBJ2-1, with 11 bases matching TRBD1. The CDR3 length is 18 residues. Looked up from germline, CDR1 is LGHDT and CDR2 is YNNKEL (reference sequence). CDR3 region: CTCSPGTGGPFAYNEQFF. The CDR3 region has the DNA TGTACCTGCAGCCCCGGGACAGGGGGGCCGTTCGCCTACAATGAGCAGTTCTTC.

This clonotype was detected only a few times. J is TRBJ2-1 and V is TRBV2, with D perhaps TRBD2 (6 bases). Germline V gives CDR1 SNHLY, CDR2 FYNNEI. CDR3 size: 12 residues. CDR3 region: CVSAGDYNEQFF. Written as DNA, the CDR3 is TGTGTTTCAGCGGGCGACTACAATGAGCAGTTCTTC.

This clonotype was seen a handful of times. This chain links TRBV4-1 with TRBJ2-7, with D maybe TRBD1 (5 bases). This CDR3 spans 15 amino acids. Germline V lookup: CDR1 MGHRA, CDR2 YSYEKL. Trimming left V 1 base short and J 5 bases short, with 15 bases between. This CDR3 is CASSQGATGWNEQYF. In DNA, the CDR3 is TGCGCCAGCAGCCAAGGGGCAACAGGCTGGAACGAGCAGTACTTC.

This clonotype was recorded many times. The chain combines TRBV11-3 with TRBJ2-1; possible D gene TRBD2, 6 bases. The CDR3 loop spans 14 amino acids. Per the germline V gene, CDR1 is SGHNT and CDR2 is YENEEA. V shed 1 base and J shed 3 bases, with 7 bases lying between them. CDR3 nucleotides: TGTGCCAGCAGCTTAGCGGGAGACTACAATGAGCAGTTCTTC. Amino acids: CASSLAGDYNEQFF.

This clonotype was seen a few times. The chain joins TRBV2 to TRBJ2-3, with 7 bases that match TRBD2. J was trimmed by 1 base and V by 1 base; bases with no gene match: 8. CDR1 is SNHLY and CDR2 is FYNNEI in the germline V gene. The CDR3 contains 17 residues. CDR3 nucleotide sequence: TGTGCCAGCAGTGAAGGTGGAGGCGGGAGAGGCACAGATACGCAGTATTTT. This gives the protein CASSEGGGGRGTDTQYF.

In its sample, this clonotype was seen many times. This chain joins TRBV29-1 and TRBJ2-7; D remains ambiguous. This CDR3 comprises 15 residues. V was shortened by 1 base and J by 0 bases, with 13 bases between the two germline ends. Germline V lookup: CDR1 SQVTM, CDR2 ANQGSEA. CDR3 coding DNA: TGCAGCGTTGAAGTGGCAGGATTGAGCTCCTACGAGCAGTACTTC. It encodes CSVEVAGLSSYEQYF.

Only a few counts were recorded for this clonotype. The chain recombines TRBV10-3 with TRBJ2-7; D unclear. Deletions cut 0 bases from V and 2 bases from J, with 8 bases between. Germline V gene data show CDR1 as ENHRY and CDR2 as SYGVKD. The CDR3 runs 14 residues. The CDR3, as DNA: TGTGCCATCAGTGAGTCGCACAAGACCTACGAGCAGTACTTC. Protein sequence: CAISESHKTYEQYF.

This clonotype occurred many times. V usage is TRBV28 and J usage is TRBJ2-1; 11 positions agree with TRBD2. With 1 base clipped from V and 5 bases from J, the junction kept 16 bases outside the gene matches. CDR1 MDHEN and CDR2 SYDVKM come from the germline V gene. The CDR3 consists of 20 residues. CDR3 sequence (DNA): TGTGCCAGCAGTTTATCAGTGGCCGGATTGCCGGGACTAGCGGACAATGAGCAGTTCTTC. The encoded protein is CASSLSVAGLPGLADNEQFF. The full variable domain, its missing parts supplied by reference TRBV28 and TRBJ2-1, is DVKVTQSSRYLVKRTGEKVFLECVQDMDHENMFWYRQDPGLGLRLIYFSYDVKMKEKGDIPEGYSVSREKKERFSLILESASTNQTSMYLCASSLSVAGLPGLADNEQFFGPGTRLTVL.

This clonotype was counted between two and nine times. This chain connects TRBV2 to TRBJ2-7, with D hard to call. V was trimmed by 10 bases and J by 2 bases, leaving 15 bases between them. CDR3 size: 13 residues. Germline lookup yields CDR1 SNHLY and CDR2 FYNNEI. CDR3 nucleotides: TGTGCCACCCACGAGACGATGACCTACGAGCAGTACTTC. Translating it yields CATHETMTYEQYF.

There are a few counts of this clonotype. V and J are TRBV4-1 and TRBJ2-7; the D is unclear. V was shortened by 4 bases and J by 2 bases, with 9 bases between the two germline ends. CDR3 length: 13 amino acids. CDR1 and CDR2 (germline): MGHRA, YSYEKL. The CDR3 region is CASSPPFAYEQYF. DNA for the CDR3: TGCGCCAGCAGCCCCCCTTTTGCCTACGAGCAGTACTTC.

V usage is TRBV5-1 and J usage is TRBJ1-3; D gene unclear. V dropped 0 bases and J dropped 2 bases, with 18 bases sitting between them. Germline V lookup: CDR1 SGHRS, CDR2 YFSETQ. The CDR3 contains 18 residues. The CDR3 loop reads CASSLVVTRLKAGNTIYF. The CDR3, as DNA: TGCGCCAGCAGCTTGGTGGTTACAAGACTCAAAGCTGGAAACACCATATATTTT. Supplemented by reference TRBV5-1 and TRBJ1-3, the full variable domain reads KAGVTQTPRYLIKTRGQQVTLSCSPISGHRSVSWYQQTPGQGLQFLFEYFSETQRNKGNFPGRFSGRQFSNSRSEMNVSTLELGDSALYLCASSLVVTRLKAGNTIYFGEGSWLTVV.

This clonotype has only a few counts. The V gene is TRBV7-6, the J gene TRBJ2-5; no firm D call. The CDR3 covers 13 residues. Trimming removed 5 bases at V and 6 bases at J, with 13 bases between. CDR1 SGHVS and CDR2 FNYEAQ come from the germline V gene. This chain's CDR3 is CASSPSGSQTQYF. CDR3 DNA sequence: TGTGCCAGCAGCCCCTCCGGGTCTCAGACCCAGTACTTC.

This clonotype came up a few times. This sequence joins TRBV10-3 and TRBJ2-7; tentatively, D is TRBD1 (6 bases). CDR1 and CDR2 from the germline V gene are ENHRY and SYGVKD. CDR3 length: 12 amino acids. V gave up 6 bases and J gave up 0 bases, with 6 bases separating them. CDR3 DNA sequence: TGTGCCATCAGACAGGGCTCCTACGAGCAGTACTTC. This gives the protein CAIRQGSYEQYF.

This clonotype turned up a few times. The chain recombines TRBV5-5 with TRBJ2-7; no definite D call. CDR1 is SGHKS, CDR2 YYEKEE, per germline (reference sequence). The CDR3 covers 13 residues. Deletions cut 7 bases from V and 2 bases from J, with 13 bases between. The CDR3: CASGPSETYEQYF. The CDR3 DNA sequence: TGTGCCAGCGGTCCCTCTGAAACCTACGAGCAGTACTTC. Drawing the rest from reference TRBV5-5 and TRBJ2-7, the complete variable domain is DAGVTQSPTHLIKTRGQQVTLRCSPISGHKSVSWYQQVLGQGPQFIFQYYEKEERGRGNFPDRFSARQFPNYSSELNVNALLLGDSALYLCASGPSETYEQYFGPGTRLTVT.

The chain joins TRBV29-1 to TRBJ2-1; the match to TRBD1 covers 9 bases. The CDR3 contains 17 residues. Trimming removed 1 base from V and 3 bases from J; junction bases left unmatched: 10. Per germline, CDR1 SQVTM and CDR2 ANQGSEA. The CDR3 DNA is TGCAGCGTTGAAGGTCGGCCGGACAGGGGACTCTACAATGAGCAGTTCTTC. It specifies CSVEGRPDRGLYNEQFF.

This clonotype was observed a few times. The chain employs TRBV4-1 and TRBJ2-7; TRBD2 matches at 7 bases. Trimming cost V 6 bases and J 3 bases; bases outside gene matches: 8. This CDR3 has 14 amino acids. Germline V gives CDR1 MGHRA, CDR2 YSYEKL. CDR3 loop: CASRNGGNNYEQYF. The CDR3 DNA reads TGCGCCAGCAGGAACGGGGGGAATAACTACGAGCAGTACTTC.